This T cell receptor (beta chain) comes out of a study of T cells after yellow fever vaccination (dated by TCRdb to about 2019). With regard to the full study: Libraries from fractions with low cell numbers were prepared with the SMART-Seq v4 Ultra Low Input RNA kit. To follow T-cell clones before and after primary and booster YFV17D yellow fever vaccination, bulk TCR alpha and beta repertoires were sequenced over time. The cohort comprised two healthy male donors, one aged 18 to 30 and one aged 30 to 40 years. Blood was drawn at multiple timepoints before and after primary and secondary immunization, with bulk PBMC replicates and cell subsets isolated.

Explained via the paper, the treatment or condition label denotes: live attenuated yellow fever vaccine strain. At each blood-draw timepoint, two biological replicates of bulk PBMCs were collected. PBMCs were isolated from peripheral blood using a standard Ficoll-Paque protocol. RNA was extracted with TriZol from bulk PBMCs, CD4 and CD8 fractions, and dextramer-positive and dextramer-negative fractions. From the germline V gene (reference sequence), CDR1 is DFQATT and CDR2 is SNEGSKA. V is pruned by 3 bases and J by 1 base, leaving 6 bases of the junction without a gene match. The CDR3 starts with the cysteine, ends with the phenylalanine, and has 15 residues. CDR3 DNA only is kept here, 45 bases in frame from base 1. TCR cDNA was synthesized by 5'RACE template switching, through which a universal primer site and unique molecular identifiers were introduced. cDNA synthesis was primed from both the TCR alpha and TCR beta constant segments. Libraries were amplified in two PCR steps, with sample barcodes and sequencing adapters added in the second step. Sequencing of the libraries was done on either Illumina HiSeq 2500 (2x100 bp) or NovaSeq (2x150 bp). As for how the authors treated the data: MIGEC handled demultiplexing of reads and collapsing into UMI consensus sequences, while MiXCR performed V(D)J alignment. Vaccine-responding clonotypes were identified with edgeR using replicate PBMC samples, with FDR below 0.01 and a log2 fold change above 5 up to day 15 being required. Bulk clonotypes were assigned CD4 or CD8 identity according to which sequenced CD4 or CD8 repertoire held them at higher abundance. The public sequencing data were trimmed at Q25 with fastp and processed into clonotypes with MiXCR by TCRdb, which kept only in-frame beta chains. Identical CDR3 protein sequences are pooled into one entry, listed with their most common genes and DNA. The V and J calls reflect TCRdb's pipeline rather than the authors' work. The sample table contains approximately 600,000 distinct CDR3 sequences; only one count was recorded for around an eighth of them. 14% to 15% of the sample lies in the top ten.

This clonotype turned up a few times. The antigen it recognizes is unknown. No much larger clone is present one base from it, and per-base qualities are unavailable. Beyond this particular receptor, the publication reports: After the booster, most of the clones that had expanded following primary vaccination were detected again (approximately 95% of CD4 and around nine tenths of CD8), which suggests that memory was broadly maintained. A small share of clonotypes was detected in both CD4 and CD8 compartments, with the overlap likely arising from convergent recombination. Because the study included only a couple of donors, the extent to which the findings can be generalized is limited. The secondary T-cell response was found to be weaker but faster than the primary response, with a peak reached on day 5 rather than on day 15. FACS-sorted repertoires could contain abundant contaminating clonotypes from the bulk population, so computational filtering was required.

This TCR was sampled from a young man who received the YFV17D yellow fever vaccine. Here the sequenced sample was PBMCs, taken on the day of the yellow fever booster vaccination. This receptor chain uses TRBV20-1 and TRBJ2-3, with 8 central nucleotides matching TRBD1. The CDR3 in this case is CSARFAGQGTDTQYF. The DNA is as follows: TGCAGTGCTAGGTTTGCGGGACAGGGCACAGATACGCAGTATTTT.